Described below is a single TCR beta chain sequence and its context. It lacks a known antigen. No per-base quality is available; no much larger clone lies one base away. The record originates from a study of T cells in Graves' hyperthyroidism and ophthalmopathy (dated by TCRdb to about 2019). The study in broad terms: Peripheral blood samples were taken at the time of initial diagnosis, prior to any treatment. The roughly 100 discovery patients were divided at random into training and test sets in a 7:3 ratio. After blood sampling, hyperthyroidism patients were treated with methimazole at a starting dose of 30 mg daily, and ophthalmopathy patients were treated with high-dose intravenous methylprednisolone. To identify distinguishing TCR V-J signatures, a discovery cohort of about 100 patients was used, comprising 43 with Graves' ophthalmopathy and 55 to 65 with stable Graves' hyperthyroidism. Thyroid tissue and blood T-cell repertoires from several Graves' hyperthyroidism patients were also compared in the study. An independent validation cohort of some 18 hyperthyroidism patients and approximately 17 patients who later progressed to ophthalmopathy tested prospective prediction of ophthalmopathy. TCR Vbeta CDR3 sequencing of approximately 140 peripheral blood samples (roughly 41 ophthalmopathy, roughly 72 hyperthyroidism and about 17 progressor patients) is reported in the paper.

Summary of the overall study and its limitations: A 13 V-J signature model separated ophthalmopathy from stable hyperthyroidism, with 87.88% sensitivity and about 81% specificity in cross-validation and 80%/75% in testing. Most expanded thyroid clonotypes (frequency above 0.001) were also found in blood, which suggests that blood repertoires may mirror thyroid immune responses. In validation, progression to ophthalmopathy was predicted by the model with 70.59% sensitivity and roughly 72% specificity, a median of approximately 6.5 months before onset. Sample size was not statistically predetermined, and investigators were not blinded to group allocation.

According to the germline V gene (reference sequence), CDR1 reads DFQATT and CDR2 reads SNEGSKA. Taken from cysteine to phenylalanine, the CDR3 has 16 residues. CDR3 DNA only is kept here, 48 bases in frame from base 1. Deletion took 4 bases off V and 0 bases off J, with a span of 13 bases between the germline ends. In the ophthalmopathy patients, disease was moderately to severely active, with a Clinical Activity Score of 3 or more, a NOSPECS grade of 4 or more, and a duration of less than 3 months. Exclusion was applied to patients with uncontrolled infections, other autoimmune diseases, pregnancy or lactation. Diagnoses were established on the basis of clinical symptoms, serum thyroxine and TRAb, thyroid ultrasound, and orbital computed tomography. PBMCs were separated from roughly 9.3 ml of fresh peripheral blood using Ficoll-Paque density gradient centrifugation. Total RNA was extracted with Trizol reagent, and quality was checked on an Agilent 2100 Bioanalyzer.

TCR beta CDR3 regions were amplified from RNA transcripts. For the first round of RT-PCR on the TCR CDR3, the HTBI primer set was used together with the Qiagen OneStep RT-PCR kit. Libraries were constructed in a second round of multiplex PCR, after which size selection and purification were carried out. The libraries were sequenced on an Illumina HiSeq2000 using paired-end 100 bp reads. As for the original processing: SOAPnuke was used to process the raw data, with reads discarded if the reads contained adapters or uncalled bases, had a mean Phred below 15, or lacked an exact constant-primer or identifier match. High-quality paired reads were merged using COPE v1.2.5, and each unique nucleotide sequence was defined as a clonotype. MiTCR v1.1 was used to align clonotypes to the IMGT TRBV, TRBD and TRBJ reference segments. Only V-J combinations with frequency above 0.0001, covering roughly 99% of repertoires, were analysed. A TCS score was defined as the ratio of F50 (clonal expansion) to E x V (chaos), with BLOSUM62-based TCRdist applied between CDR3 peptides within each V-J. Welch's t-statistics and random forest reduced some 510 V-J features to 10 to 15, which were used in a naive Bayes classifier (R e1071). TCRdb applied fastp at Q25 and MiXCR to the public reads, then kept only in-frame beta chains. Here each entry gathers all rows of one CDR3 protein and keeps the most common genes and DNA. What appears here as the V and J calls and clone size reflects TCRdb's work, not the paper's. The sample profile shows approximately 380,000 distinct CDR3 sequences; about 14% of them were found once. The biggest ten clones account for 25% to 30% of the sample.

The sequence joins TRBV20-1 to TRBJ1-6; a tentative D call is TRBD1 (5 bases match). This clonotype was obtained from a man aged 45 to 65 with Graves' ophthalmopathy. Sequenced input: blood. CDR3 reads: CSAILGGVSYNSPLHF. The DNA sequence follows: TGCAGTGCTATCCTTGGGGGGGTCTCCTATAATTCACCCCTCCACTTT.